A single sample is the source of the 24 T cell receptor beta chains below, sequenced in a study of vaccination effects on CD4 cells after COVID-19. What these receptors recognize is not known. Repertoires were generated with immunoSEQ multiplex PCR, while TCRdb's copy carries only in-frame clones and drops some. The sample holds approximately 30,000 clones, about four fifths seen once. Viral peptide pool expansion of antigen-specific CD4+ T cells preceded sequencing in the ViraFEST assay. Researchers isolated CD4+ T cells once around 11 days of culture had elapsed. Participants completed two doses of the BNT162b2 or mRNA-1273 vaccine. The sequencing used CD4+ T cells from PBMCs cultured with HCoV-NL63 spike peptides, collected after COVID-19 vaccination. These receptors all come from a human donor who received a COVID-19 vaccine. Some clones in this sample may be carry-over from other donors' samples.

The V gene is TRBV5-1, the J gene TRBJ2-2; D may match TRBD1 or TRBD2 (5 bases each). Trimming cost V 4 bases and J 4 bases, with 14 bases left between them. The CDR3 is made up of 15 amino acids. Germline V gene lookup returns CDR1 SGHRS and CDR2 YFSETQ. The CDR3 DNA follows: TGCGCCAGCAGCAGGGACCCCGCGGGCACCGGGGAGCTGTTTTTT. This translates into CASSRDPAGTGELFF.

J is TRBJ1-5 and V is TRBV5-1, with TRBD1 matching 8 bases. The CDR3 length is 13 residues. Losses at the gene ends were 5 bases for V and 6 bases for J; bases not matched to a gene: 4. Germline V lookup: CDR1 SGHRS, CDR2 YFSETQ. The CDR3 nucleotides are TGCGCCAGCAGGACCGGACAGGGTCAGCCCCAGCATTTT. Translated, it gives CASRTGQGQPQHF.

The gene calls are TRBV6-2 or TRBV6-3 and TRBJ2-3, with D perhaps matching TRBD2 (6 bases). This CDR3 comprises 16 residues. Germline V gene data show CDR1 as MNHEY and CDR2 as SVGEGT. The V and J ends lost 4 bases and 4 bases respectively, with 18 bases between them. CDR3: CASSSIWTTPPDTQYF. The CDR3 nucleotides read TGTGCCAGCAGTTCCATATGGACTACTCCTCCAGATACGCAGTATTTT.

The chain employs TRBV7-9 and TRBJ1-1; TRBD1 matches 8 bases. The CDR3 covers 15 residues. Per the germline V gene, CDR1 is SEHNR and CDR2 is FQNEAQ (reference sequence). Trimming cost V 1 base and J 3 bases; bases outside gene matches: 4. The CDR3 DNA reads as TGTGCCAGCAGCTTAGGGCCAGGGGGCTACACTGAAGCTTTCTTT. This translates into CASSLGPGGYTEAFF. The variable domain in full, with the rest retrieved from reference TRBV7-9 and TRBJ1-1, is DTGVSQNPRHKITKRGQNVTFRCDPISEHNRLYWYRQTLGQGPEFLTYFQNEAQLEKSRLLSDRFSAERPKGSFSTLEIQRTEQGDSAMYLCASSLGPGGYTEAFFGQGTRLTVV.

This chain joins TRBV9 and TRBJ1-2; TRBD1 aligns across 7 bases. With V trimmed by 4 bases and J by 2 bases, 14 bases remained unmatched. Germline lookup yields CDR1 SGDLS and CDR2 YYNGEE. The CDR3 has 17 amino acids. CDR3 nucleotides: TGTGCCAGCAGCAGAGGGACGGTGCCAGGGGGGAACTATGGCTACACCTTC. Translating gives CASSRGTVPGGNYGYTF.

This chain uses TRBV11-2 with TRBJ2-1; 7 bases fit TRBD2. J lost 7 bases, V lost 5 bases, and 8 bases had no gene match. CDR3 length: 14 amino acids. Germline V gives CDR1 SGHAT, CDR2 FQNNGV. The CDR3 spells CASSTLGGRNEQFF. The CDR3 region has the DNA TGTGCCAGCAGCACCCTCGGGGGGAGAAATGAGCAGTTCTTC.

This chain links TRBV11-2 with TRBJ1-1, with D unclear. Germline values: CDR1 SGHAT, CDR2 FQNNGV. Between the trimmed V and J ends, which lost 2 bases and 4 bases, there was a span of 5 bases. The CDR3 consists of 12 residues. CDR3 DNA sequence: TGTGCCAGCAGCTTATTCGGCACTGAAGCTTTCTTT. Protein sequence: CASSLFGTEAFF.

The DNA for the CDR3 is TGTGCCAGCAGTTTAATCCTGAACACTGAAGCTTTCTTT. Residues: CASSLILNTEAFF. V and J are TRBV12-3 or TRBV12-4 and TRBJ1-1; D is unresolved. Trimming cost V 2 bases and J 0 bases, with 4 bases left between them. The CDR3 has 13 residues.

The V and J genes are TRBV6-5 and TRBJ1-2; 8 nucleotides align to TRBD1. The V segment lost 4 bases and the J segment 5 bases; nucleotides outside the gene matches: 9. This CDR3 comprises 15 residues. The germline V gene encodes CDR1 MNHEY and CDR2 SVGAGI. CDR3 loop: CASSWSGQGFYGYTF. The CDR3 DNA is TGTGCCAGCAGTTGGTCTGGACAGGGATTTTATGGCTACACCTTC.

Here the CDR3 DNA reads TGCGCCAGCAGTGTGGGATTCGGGGGCGAGCAGTACGTC. Its protein product is CASSVGFGGEQYV. The chain employs TRBV5-1 and TRBJ2-7, with D perhaps matching TRBD2 (6 bases). Trimming stripped 5 bases from V and 6 bases from J, with 15 bases between. The CDR3 is made up of 13 amino acids. CDR1 SGHRS and CDR2 YFSETQ come from the germline V gene.

This rearrangement joins TRBV7-2 to TRBJ1-6; 7 bases are a match to TRBD1. V lost 0 bases to trimming and J lost 10 bases; unmatched junction nucleotides: 9. Looked up from germline, CDR1 is SGHTA and CDR2 is FQGNSA. This CDR3 comprises 16 residues. The CDR3 here is CASSLAGRDSGSPLHF. The CDR3 bases are TGTGCCAGCAGCTTAGCGGGCCGGGACAGTGGCTCACCCCTCCACTTT.

The chain recombines TRBV15 with TRBJ1-5; TRBD1 agrees at 12 bases. Germline V gene lookup returns CDR1 LNHNV and CDR2 YYDKDF (reference sequence). The CDR3 is 15 residues long. With 3 bases clipped from V and 4 bases from J, the junction kept 1 base outside the gene matches. CDR3 sequence (DNA): TGTGCCACCAGCAGGGGACAGGGGGCAAATCAGCCCCAGCATTTT. This translates into CATSRGQGANQPQHF.

This clone was found a few times. The CDR3: CASSMGGSNQPQHF. The CDR3 DNA follows: TGTGCCAGTAGTATGGGCGGGTCCAATCAGCCCCAGCATTTT. This chain joins TRBV19 and TRBJ1-5, with D unresolved. The CDR3 runs to 14 residues. Trimming left V 3 bases short and J 3 bases short, with 9 bases between. CDR1 and CDR2 (germline): LNHDA, SQIVND (reference sequence).

The chain recombines TRBV24-1 with TRBJ1-5, with a tentative D call TRBD1 (6 bases). Germline-derived CDR1 and CDR2 are KGHDR and SFDVKD. The CDR3 has 15 amino acids. The V and J ends lost 5 bases and 1 base respectively, with 11 bases between them. CDR3 DNA: TGTGCCACCAGTGGTTCTCAGGGGAGCAATCAGCCCCAGCATTTT. It is translated as CATSGSQGSNQPQHF.

The chain joins TRBV7-2 to TRBJ1-2; 7 bases fit TRBD1. This CDR3 region has 15 residues. The trim removed 6 bases at V and 4 bases at J, leaving 11 bases unmatched. Germline lookup yields CDR1 SGHTA and CDR2 FQGNSA. The CDR3 region is CASRSHRGFSYGYTF. The CDR3 coding sequence is TGTGCCAGCAGGAGCCACAGGGGTTTTAGCTATGGCTACACCTTC.

V and J are TRBV19 and TRBJ2-3, with D maybe TRBD1 (5 bases). The V and J ends lost 1 base and 0 bases respectively, with 17 bases between them. Germline V gene sequence: CDR1 LNHDA, CDR2 SQIVND (reference sequence). The CDR3 is made up of 18 amino acids. CDR3 DNA: TGTGCCAGTAGTATAGTAGGGGTCGGAAGAATGAGCACAGATACGCAGTATTTT. Translating it yields CASSIVGVGRMSTDTQYF.

The V gene is TRBV5-8, the J gene TRBJ2-3, with TRBD1 matching 10 bases. This CDR3 contains 17 residues. The V and J ends lost 7 bases and 2 bases, in that order; junction bases with no gene match: 13. Germline V gene data show CDR1 as SGHTS and CDR2 as YDEGEE. CDR3 DNA sequence: TGTGCCAGCCCCACCGGGACAGGGGCCAAAGTCACAGATACGCAGTATTTT. Protein: CASPTGTGAKVTDTQYF.

The chain uses TRBV6-5 and TRBJ2-5, with D unclear. The CDR3 consists of 11 residues. Trimming took 8 bases from V and 7 from J, leaving 11 bases between them. Germline V gene lookup returns CDR1 MNHEY and CDR2 SVGAGI. CDR3 protein: CASGREGTQYF. DNA of the CDR3: TGTGCCAGCGGCCGAGAAGGGACCCAGTACTTC.

The chain recombines TRBV2 with TRBJ2-3; D is possibly TRBD1 or TRBD2 (5 bases each). The CDR3 has 17 residues. Between the trimmed V and J ends, which lost 0 bases and 2 bases, there was a span of 15 bases. CDR1 SNHLY and CDR2 FYNNEI come from the germline V gene. The CDR3 bases are TGTGCCAGCAGTGAAGCGGTATGGGGCGGGTACACAGATACGCAGTATTTT. Translation: CASSEAVWGGYTDTQYF.

About this clone: At one of its ends the junction is not consistent with the germline gene, which may arise from a read error. The CDR3 spells CASSQETGTSEKLFF. The CDR3 nucleotides are TGTGCCAGCAGCCAAGAGACAGGGACTAGTGAAAAACTGTTTTTT. V gene TRBV3-1 (or the pseudogene TRBV3-2) combines with J gene TRBJ1-4; 7 bases line up with TRBD1. The CDR3 totals 15 residues. CDR1 is LGHDT and CDR2 is YNNKEL in the germline V gene (reference sequence).

CDR3 nucleotides: TGTGCCAGCAGCTTAGGCGACGTAGCTTTCTTT. This codes for CASSLGDVAFF. The rearrangement links TRBV7-9 to TRBJ1-1; D gene unclear. Trimming removed 1 base at V and 10 bases at J, with 7 bases between. The germline CDR1 and CDR2 sequences are SEHNR and FQNEAQ (reference sequence). CDR3 size: 11 residues.

This chain joins TRBV6-2 or TRBV6-3 and TRBJ2-1; the match to TRBD2 covers 8 bases. V was pared by 6 bases and J by 6 bases, with 1 base of the junction left unmatched. Germline assignment: CDR1 MNHEY and CDR2 SVGEGT. This CDR3 region has 12 residues. CDR3: CASSLAGNEQFF. The CDR3 bases are TGTGCCAGCAGCCTAGCGGGCAATGAGCAGTTCTTC.

The V and J genes are TRBV5-6 and TRBJ1-1, with a possible D match to TRBD1 (5 bases). This CDR3 has 12 amino acids. Between the trimmed V and J ends, which lost 5 bases and 0 bases, there was a span of 5 bases. CDR1 and CDR2 from the germline V gene are SGHDT and YYEEEE. The CDR3 DNA is TGTGCCAGCAGGACAGTGAACACTGAAGCTTTCTTT. Translated, it gives CASRTVNTEAFF.

The chain is built from TRBV6-5 and TRBJ2-4; 8 bases match TRBD1. This CDR3 has 16 amino acids. Germline CDR1 MNHEY, CDR2 SVGAGI. V shed 1 base, J shed 4 bases, and the junction held 6 bases outside the gene matches. CDR3: CASSYLAGQEKNIQYF. As DNA, the CDR3 is TGTGCCAGCAGTTACTTGGCGGGACAGGAGAAAAACATTCAGTACTTC.